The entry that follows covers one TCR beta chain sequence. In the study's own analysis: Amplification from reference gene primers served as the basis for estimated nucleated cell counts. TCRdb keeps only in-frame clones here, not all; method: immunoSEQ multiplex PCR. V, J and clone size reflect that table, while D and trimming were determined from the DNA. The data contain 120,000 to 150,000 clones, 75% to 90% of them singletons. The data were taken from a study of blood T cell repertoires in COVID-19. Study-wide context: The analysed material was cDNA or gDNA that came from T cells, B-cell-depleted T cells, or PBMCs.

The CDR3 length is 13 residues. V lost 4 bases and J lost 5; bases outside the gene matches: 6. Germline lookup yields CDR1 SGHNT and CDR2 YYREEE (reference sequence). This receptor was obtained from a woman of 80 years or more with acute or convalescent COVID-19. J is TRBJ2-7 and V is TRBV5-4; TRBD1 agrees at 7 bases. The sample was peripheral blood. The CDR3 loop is CASSPTGLDEQYF. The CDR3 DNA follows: TGTGCCAGCAGCCCGACAGGGTTGGACGAGCAGTACTTC.